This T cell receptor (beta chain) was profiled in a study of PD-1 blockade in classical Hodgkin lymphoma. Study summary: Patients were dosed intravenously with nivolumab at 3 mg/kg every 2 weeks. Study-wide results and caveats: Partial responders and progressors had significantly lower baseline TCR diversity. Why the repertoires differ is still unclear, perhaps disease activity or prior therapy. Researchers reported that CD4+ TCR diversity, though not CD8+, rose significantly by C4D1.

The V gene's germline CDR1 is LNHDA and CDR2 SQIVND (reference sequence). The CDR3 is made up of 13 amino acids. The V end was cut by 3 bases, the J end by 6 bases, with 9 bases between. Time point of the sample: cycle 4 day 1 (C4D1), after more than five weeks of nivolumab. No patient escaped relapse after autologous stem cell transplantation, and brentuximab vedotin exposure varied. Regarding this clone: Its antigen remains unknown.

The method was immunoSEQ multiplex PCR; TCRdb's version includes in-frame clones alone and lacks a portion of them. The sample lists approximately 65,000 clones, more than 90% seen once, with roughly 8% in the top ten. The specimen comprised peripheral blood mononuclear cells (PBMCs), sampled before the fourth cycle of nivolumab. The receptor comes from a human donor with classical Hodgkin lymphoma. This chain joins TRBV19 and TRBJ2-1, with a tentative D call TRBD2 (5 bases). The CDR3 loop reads CASSITRGNEQFF. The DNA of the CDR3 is TGTGCCAGTAGTATCACCCGGGGCAATGAGCAGTTCTTC.